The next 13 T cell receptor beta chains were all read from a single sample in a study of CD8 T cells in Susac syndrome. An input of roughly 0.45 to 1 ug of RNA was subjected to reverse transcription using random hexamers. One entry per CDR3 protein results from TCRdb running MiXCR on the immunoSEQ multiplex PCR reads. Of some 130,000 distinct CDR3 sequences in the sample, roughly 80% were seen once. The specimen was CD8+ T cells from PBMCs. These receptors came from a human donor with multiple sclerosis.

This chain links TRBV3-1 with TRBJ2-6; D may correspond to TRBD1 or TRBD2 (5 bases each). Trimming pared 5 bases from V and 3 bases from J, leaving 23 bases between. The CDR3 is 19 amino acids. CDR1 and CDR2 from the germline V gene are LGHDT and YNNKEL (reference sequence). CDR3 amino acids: CASSSLGTGPTDGANVLTF. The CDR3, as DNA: TGTGCCAGCAGCTCCTTGGGGACCGGTCCTACAGATGGGGCCAACGTCCTGACTTTC.

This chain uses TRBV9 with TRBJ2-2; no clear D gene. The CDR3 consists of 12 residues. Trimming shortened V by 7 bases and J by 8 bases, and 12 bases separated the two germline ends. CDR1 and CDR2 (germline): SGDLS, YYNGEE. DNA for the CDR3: TGTGCCAGCCAGGCTTCTGCGGGGGAGCTGTTTTTT. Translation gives CASQASAGELFF.

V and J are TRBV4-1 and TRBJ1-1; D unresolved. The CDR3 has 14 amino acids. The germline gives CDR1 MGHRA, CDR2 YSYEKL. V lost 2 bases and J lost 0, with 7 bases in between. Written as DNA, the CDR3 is TGCGCCAGCAGCCAATTGGCAGTGAACACTGAAGCTTTCTTT. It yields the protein CASSQLAVNTEAFF.

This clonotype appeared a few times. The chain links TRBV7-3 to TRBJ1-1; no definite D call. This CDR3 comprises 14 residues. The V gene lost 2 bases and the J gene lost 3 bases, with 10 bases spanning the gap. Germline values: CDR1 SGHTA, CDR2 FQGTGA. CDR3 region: CASSLSSRDTEAFF. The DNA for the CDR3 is TGTGCCAGCAGCTTATCGTCGAGAGACACTGAAGCTTTCTTT.

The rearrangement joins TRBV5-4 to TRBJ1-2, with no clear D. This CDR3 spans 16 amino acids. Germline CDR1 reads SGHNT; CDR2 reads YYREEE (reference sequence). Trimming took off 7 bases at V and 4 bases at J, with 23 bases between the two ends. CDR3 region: CASPSCLPGKTYGYTF. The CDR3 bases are TGTGCCAGCCCGTCATGCCTACCAGGAAAGACCTATGGCTACACCTTC.

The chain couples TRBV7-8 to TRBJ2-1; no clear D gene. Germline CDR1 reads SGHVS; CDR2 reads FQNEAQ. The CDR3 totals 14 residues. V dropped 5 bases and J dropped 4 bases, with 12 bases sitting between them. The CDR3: CASSAQTVYNEQFF. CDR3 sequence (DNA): TGTGCCAGCAGCGCCCAAACAGTATACAATGAGCAGTTCTTC.

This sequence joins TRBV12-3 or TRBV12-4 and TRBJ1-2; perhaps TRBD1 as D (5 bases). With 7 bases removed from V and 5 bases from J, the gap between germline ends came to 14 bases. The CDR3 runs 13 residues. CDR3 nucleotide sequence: TGTGCCAGCACTCTGACCAGGGAGTATGGCTACACCTTC. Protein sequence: CASTLTREYGYTF.

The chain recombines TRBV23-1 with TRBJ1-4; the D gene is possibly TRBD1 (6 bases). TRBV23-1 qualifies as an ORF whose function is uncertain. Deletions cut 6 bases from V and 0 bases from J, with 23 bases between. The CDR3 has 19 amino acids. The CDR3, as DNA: TGCGCCAGCAGCCTCCCGGGGGCTGCCGGTGTTGCAACTAATGAAAAACTGTTTTTT. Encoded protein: CASSLPGAAGVATNEKLFF.

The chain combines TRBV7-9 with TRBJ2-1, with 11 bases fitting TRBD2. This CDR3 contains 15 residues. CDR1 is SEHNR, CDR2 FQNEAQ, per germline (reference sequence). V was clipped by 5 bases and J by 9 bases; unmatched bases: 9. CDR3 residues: CASSHLAGGLGEQFF. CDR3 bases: TGTGCCAGCAGCCATCTAGCGGGGGGTCTCGGTGAGCAGTTCTTC.

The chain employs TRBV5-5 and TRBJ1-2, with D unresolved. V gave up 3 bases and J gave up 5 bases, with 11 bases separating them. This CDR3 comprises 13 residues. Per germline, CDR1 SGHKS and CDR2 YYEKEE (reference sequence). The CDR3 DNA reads TGTGCCAGCAGCTCATCGGGCCGTTATGGCTACACCTTC. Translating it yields CASSSSGRYGYTF.

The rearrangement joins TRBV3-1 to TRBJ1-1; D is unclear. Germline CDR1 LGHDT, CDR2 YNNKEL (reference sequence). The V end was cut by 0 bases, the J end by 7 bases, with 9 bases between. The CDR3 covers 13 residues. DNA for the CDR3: TGTGCCAGCAGCCAAGACCCAGCCAGTGAAGCTTTCTTT. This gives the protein CASSQDPASEAFF.

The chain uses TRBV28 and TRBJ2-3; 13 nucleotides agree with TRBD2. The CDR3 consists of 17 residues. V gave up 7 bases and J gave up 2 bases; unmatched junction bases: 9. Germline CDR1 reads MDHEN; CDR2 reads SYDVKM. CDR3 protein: CASTLTSGGYYTDTQYF. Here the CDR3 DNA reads TGTGCCAGCACCCTGACTAGCGGGGGGTATTACACAGATACGCAGTATTTT.

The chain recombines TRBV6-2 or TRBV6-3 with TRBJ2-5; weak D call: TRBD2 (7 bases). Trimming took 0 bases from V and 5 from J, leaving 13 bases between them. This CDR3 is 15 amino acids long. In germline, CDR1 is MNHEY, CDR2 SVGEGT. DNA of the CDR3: TGTGCCAGCAGTTACTCGGTTCGGGGGGCCGAGACCCAGTACTTC. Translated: CASSYSVRGAETQYF.